This T cell receptor (beta chain) was sequenced in a study of T cell clones after liver transplantation. Turning to the study itself: In this trial, immunosuppression withdrawal was attempted within 2 years of liver transplant. Post-transplant blood was tracked for graft-donor-reactive T cell clones identified in a pre-transplant mixed lymphocyte reaction. Graft-donor-reactive sequences were compared with third-party-reactive TCRbeta sequences from pre-transplant mixed lymphocyte reactions. Whole-study results and caveats: Donor-reactive sequences fell more than third party-reactive ones, suggesting partial deletion.

TCRdb's copy holds only in-frame clones and misses some; the assay was immunoSEQ multiplex PCR. The sample includes tens of thousands of clones, around four fifths of them seen just once. With respect to this clone: Antigen: not known.

CDR1 SGHTA and CDR2 FQGTGA come from the germline V gene. The length of the CDR3 is 15 residues. The junction had 4 bases not matched to a gene; V was cut back by 1 base and J by 6 bases. This sequence joins TRBV7-3 and TRBJ2-1; 9 nucleotides agree with TRBD2. This material consisted of CD4+ T cells from blood, taken at the 22-month timepoint. This clonotype was obtained from a human patient who received a liver transplant. Among the T cells, some may be from the graft donor. The CDR3 DNA is TGTGCCAGCAGCTTAATAGCGGGAGTCGGCAATGAGCAGTTCTTC. This codes for CASSLIAGVGNEQFF.